This T cell receptor beta chain was recorded in a study of blood T cell repertoires in COVID-19. In this sample, this clone turned up once. This CDR3 has 12 residues. Germline CDR1 and CDR2: SNHLY and FYNNEI. Between the trimmed V and J ends, which lost 7 bases and 10 bases, there was a span of 13 bases. The protocol was immunoSEQ multiplex PCR, while the TCRdb copy is restricted to in-frame clones and leaves out a portion. The profile shows some 73,000 clones, 90% of them singletons. This clonotype was sampled from a human donor in a cohort sampled during active COVID-19. The material sequenced was peripheral blood. The gene calls are TRBV2 and TRBJ1-4; tentatively, D is TRBD1 (5 bases). The CDR3, as DNA: TGTGCCAGCATAGGCGCAGGGCGAAAACTGTTTTTT. It translates to CASIGAGRKLFF. Using reference TRBV2 and TRBJ1-4 for the parts outside the CDR3, the full variable domain is EPEVTQTPSHQVTQMGQEVILRCVPISNHLYFYWYRQILGQKVEFLVSFYNNEISEKSEIFDDQFSVERPDGSNFTLKIRSTKLEDSAMYFCASIGAGRKLFFGSGTQLSVL.